What follows is one TCR beta chain and its context. The data were obtained in a study of PD-L1 blockade in urothelial cancer. The time point was: pretreatment peripheral blood. Using immunoSEQ multiplex PCR, the repertoire was profiled, and TCRdb retains in-frame clones only, with some absent. The table shows roughly 63,000 clones, with roughly 76% occurring only once. This CDR3 is 13 amino acids long. Germline V CDR1 and CDR2: MNHNS, SASEGT. After removal of 6 bases from V and 5 bases from J, the junction contained 5 bases not matched to a gene. The source of this sequence is a man aged 70 or older with urothelial cancer. The sample in question was PBMCs, obtained around atezolizumab (anti-PD-L1) treatment. The chain links TRBV6-1 to TRBJ2-7, with 9 bases matching TRBD1. CDR3 sequence: CASRGQGPNEQYF. The CDR3 bases are TGTGCCAGCAGGGGACAGGGTCCCAACGAGCAGTACTTC.